This T cell receptor beta chain was observed in a study of sequential checkpoint blockade in melanoma. Study summary: DNA from around 87 pretreatment tumor samples underwent TCRβ immunosequencing.

Sequenced by immunoSEQ multiplex PCR; TCRdb stores in-frame clones only, minus some. The data show some 4,100 clones, approximately 25% seen once. The treatment was: randomized to nivolumab then ipilimumab (arm A) or the reverse (arm B). This clone was counted a few times. This receptor was obtained from a human donor with melanoma. Sequenced material: tumor tissue (inferred from file names), taken from a patient given nivolumab and ipilimumab in sequence.

CDR3 bases: TGTGCCAGCAGCTTGGAGCTAGCGGGGGGCAGGGATACGCAGTATTTT. Translating it yields CASSLELAGGRDTQYF. The chain employs TRBV11-3 and TRBJ2-3; 11 bases map to TRBD2. V dropped 3 bases and J dropped 6; count of bases not matched to a gene: 8. CDR3 length: 16 amino acids. From germline, CDR1 is SGHNT and CDR2 YENEEA.